This TCR beta chain was captured by sequencing in a study of circulating CD8 cells and anti-PD-1 response in melanoma. About the research overall: Treatment was intravenous nivolumab at 3 mg/kg every 2 weeks. Non-responders showed stable or progressive disease; responders showed complete or partial response. General observations from the study: Generally, no replicate experiments were performed. At M1, fewer than 7.5% of TRB clonotypes appeared in multiple subsets.

This CDR3 region has 13 residues. After removal of 5 bases from V and 4 bases from J, the junction contained 3 bases not matched to a gene. From live CD3+CD8+TCRalphabeta+ cells, four PD-1 and/or TIGIT subsets were sorted. Using approximately 15 ng of total RNA, TCR libraries were made with the QIAseq Immune Repertoire TCR panel. MiXCR, run by TCRdb on the reads, gives a single entry per CDR3 protein. The sample yields roughly 450 distinct CDR3 sequences, approximately 9.4% seen once. Sample share makes this clonotype large (0.1 to 1%). The antigen remains unidentified. This specimen consisted of CD8+ T cells from PBMCs, obtained at baseline or after one month of anti-PD-1 therapy (not recorded which). The source is a human donor with melanoma. The chain uses TRBV12-3 or TRBV12-4 and TRBJ2-3; 7 bases agree with TRBD2. This CDR3 is CASSPGGADTQYF. In DNA form, the CDR3 reads TGTGCCAGCAGTCCGGGGGGAGCAGATACGCAGTATTTT.